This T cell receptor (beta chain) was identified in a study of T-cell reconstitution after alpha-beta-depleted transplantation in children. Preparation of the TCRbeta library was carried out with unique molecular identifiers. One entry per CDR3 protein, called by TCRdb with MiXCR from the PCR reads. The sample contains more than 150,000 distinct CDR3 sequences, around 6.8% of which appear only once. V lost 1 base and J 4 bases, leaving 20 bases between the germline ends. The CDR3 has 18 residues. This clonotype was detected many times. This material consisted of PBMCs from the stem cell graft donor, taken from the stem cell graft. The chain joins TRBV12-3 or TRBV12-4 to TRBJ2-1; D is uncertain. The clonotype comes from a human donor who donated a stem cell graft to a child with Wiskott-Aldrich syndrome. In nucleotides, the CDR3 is TGTGCCAGCAGTTTAGAGGCTAAGGCCACATACCGATACAATGAGCAGTTCTTC. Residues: CASSLEAKATYRYNEQFF.